The clone carrying this TCR beta chain has a count of ten or more. Its matching antigen is unknown. The time point is: patch test 1, 2 weeks after DPC sensitization. This sample's treatment: therapeutic diphenylcyclopropenone sensitization with weekly scalp DPC. The data derive from a study of human T cells and chemical hapten exposure. V was clipped by 3 bases and J by 4 bases, with 4 bases between them. The CDR3 extends over 12 amino acids. Germline V gene lookup returns CDR1 SGHAT and CDR2 FQNNGV. MiXCR, run by TCRdb on the RACE reads, gives a single entry per CDR3 protein. The table has around 100,000 distinct CDR3 sequences, 11% seen once. General study findings and limits: PT1 expanded TCR counts and patch test score correlated positively.

This material consisted of whole blood, taken in connection with sensitization to the hapten diphenylcyclopropenone (DPC). This sequence was found in a woman in her forties with alopecia areata. Some clones in this sample may be carry-over from other donors' samples. The J gene is TRBJ1-3, the V gene TRBV11-2; unclear D gene. As DNA, the CDR3 is TGTGCCAGCAGCTTTGGGGGAAACACCATATATTTT. Its translation is CASSFGGNTIYF.